One and the same sample provided the 26 T cell receptor beta chains below, sequenced in a study of blood T cell repertoires in COVID-19. Clones were sequenced by immunoSEQ multiplex PCR, and TCRdb holds only the in-frame ones, with some missing. The sample comprises 85,000 to 100,000 clones, roughly 75% of which are singletons, and about 8.7% rests with the top ten. The specimen sequenced was peripheral blood. These receptors were taken from a man aged 45-60 years who had recovered from COVID-19.

This sequence joins TRBV28 and TRBJ2-1; D remains ambiguous. Germline V CDR1 and CDR2: MDHEN, SYDVKM. Trimming stripped 5 bases from V and 7 bases from J, with 12 bases between. CDR3 length: 13 amino acids. The CDR3 sequence is CASSTSRENEQFF. In DNA form, the CDR3 reads TGTGCCAGCAGTACGTCACGCGAAAATGAGCAGTTCTTC.

The chain employs TRBV15 and TRBJ2-1; D unclear. V shed 5 bases and J shed 0 bases, with 14 bases lying between them. CDR1 is LNHNV, CDR2 YYDKDF, per germline (reference sequence). The CDR3 extends over 16 amino acids. CDR3 sequence (DNA): TGTGCCACCAGCGGGCCTCGCCAGACCTCCTACAATGAGCAGTTCTTC. This sequence encodes CATSGPRQTSYNEQFF.

This sequence joins TRBV5-1 and TRBJ2-5; D possibly corresponds to TRBD1 (5 bases). The CDR3 is made up of 13 amino acids. Germline CDR1 SGHRS, CDR2 YFSETQ. Trimming left V 0 bases short and J 6 bases short, with 9 bases between. CDR3 protein: CASSLDRGKTQYF. CDR3 DNA sequence: TGCGCCAGCAGCTTGGATAGGGGAAAGACCCAGTACTTC. The full variable domain, completed using reference TRBV5-1 and TRBJ2-5, is KAGVTQTPRYLIKTRGQQVTLSCSPISGHRSVSWYQQTPGQGLQFLFEYFSETQRNKGNFPGRFSGRQFSNSRSEMNVSTLELGDSALYLCASSLDRGKTQYFGPGTRLLVL.

Ten or more counts support this clone. The chain uses TRBV11-2 and TRBJ1-1; no definite D call. Germline CDR1 and CDR2: SGHAT and FQNNGV. The germline V and J ends were trimmed by 5 bases and 1 base, with 11 bases remaining between them. The CDR3 spans 14 residues. This CDR3 reads CASSVAGTNTEAFF. CDR3 DNA sequence: TGTGCCAGCAGCGTAGCAGGAACGAACACTGAAGCTTTCTTT.

V and J are TRBV30 and TRBJ2-3; D possibly corresponds to TRBD2 (6 bases). The CDR3 is 15 residues long. Per the germline V gene, CDR1 is GTSNPN and CDR2 is SVGIG (reference sequence). Trimming pared 0 bases from V and 2 bases from J, leaving 12 bases between. The CDR3, as DNA: TGTGCCTGGAGTGTAGGGAGGCAGCTCACAGATACGCAGTATTTT. Translation: CAWSVGRQLTDTQYF.

J is TRBJ2-1 and V is TRBV10-2, with 9 bases that match TRBD2. The CDR3 consists of 15 residues. Germline CDR1 and CDR2: WSHSY and SAAADI. Trimming took 5 bases from V and 4 from J; bases not matched to a gene: 6. The CDR3 is CASSPTSGPYNEQFF. CDR3 nucleotide sequence: TGCGCCAGCAGTCCTACTAGCGGGCCTTACAATGAGCAGTTCTTC.

The chain has TRBV7-2 and TRBJ2-3; no firm D call. CDR3 length equals 17 residues. Trimming shortened V by 1 base and J by 0 bases, and 14 bases separated the two germline ends. Germline V gene data show CDR1 as SGHTA and CDR2 as FQGNSA. CDR3 nucleotides: TGTGCCAGCAGCTTAGGTGGAGTTGCTACTAGCACAGATACGCAGTATTTT. It yields the protein CASSLGGVATSTDTQYF. Full variable domain (missing parts from reference TRBV7-2 and TRBJ2-3): GAGVSQSPSNKVTEKGKDVELRCDPISGHTALYWYRQSLGQGLEFLIYFQGNSAPDKSGLPSDRFSAERTGGSVSTLTIQRTQQEDSAVYLCASSLGGVATSTDTQYFGPGTRLTVL.

This sequence joins TRBV7-9 and TRBJ1-5; no firm D call. Trimming removed 4 bases at V and 5 bases at J, with 6 bases between. This CDR3 is built from 12 residues. Germline CDR1 and CDR2: SEHNR and FQNEAQ (reference sequence). CDR3 amino acids: CASSYTDQPQHF. Written as DNA, the CDR3 is TGTGCCAGCAGCTACACAGATCAGCCCCAGCATTTT.

This clone was observed once. The J gene is TRBJ2-2, the V gene TRBV19, with D possibly matching TRBD2 (6 bases). Deletions cut 4 bases from V and 4 bases from J, with 19 bases between. The CDR3 length is 17 residues. Germline lookup yields CDR1 LNHDA and CDR2 SQIVND (reference sequence). This chain's CDR3 is CASSSPLTGVATGELFF. Here the CDR3 DNA reads TGTGCCAGTAGTAGTCCCTTGACGGGAGTCGCCACCGGGGAGCTGTTTTTT.

This rearrangement joins TRBV7-2 to TRBJ2-6; D may be TRBD2 (6 bases). Germline assignment: CDR1 SGHTA and CDR2 FQGNSA. Trimming removed 0 bases from V and 2 bases from J, with 8 bases in between. The CDR3 runs 16 residues. The CDR3 spells CASSLAAGTGANVLTF. In DNA, the CDR3 is TGTGCCAGCAGCTTAGCGGCGGGGACTGGGGCCAACGTCCTGACTTTC.

This clone appeared a few times. This chain uses TRBV18 with TRBJ2-7; weak D call: TRBD2 (5 bases). Germline CDR1 and CDR2: KGHSH and LQKENI. V dropped 3 bases and J dropped 0 bases, with 9 bases sitting between them. The CDR3 has 14 amino acids. The DNA of the CDR3 is TGTGCCAGCTCACCCCCAGACTACTCCTACGAGCAGTACTTC. Translating gives CASSPPDYSYEQYF.

The V gene is TRBV4-1, the J gene TRBJ2-3; 11 bases line up with TRBD2. The V and J ends lost 4 bases and 0 bases, in that order; junction bases with no gene match: 6. The CDR3 contains 17 residues. The V gene's germline CDR1 is MGHRA and CDR2 YSYEKL. The CDR3 nucleotides are TGCGCCAGCAGCCCGACTAGCGGGACGACTAGCACAGATACGCAGTATTTT. It specifies CASSPTSGTTSTDTQYF.

The chain recombines TRBV4-2 with TRBJ1-4; TRBD1 agrees at 7 bases. Germline assignment: CDR1 LGHNA and CDR2 YNFKEQ. The CDR3 covers 15 residues. V shed 4 bases, J shed 4 bases, and the junction held 6 bases outside the gene matches. CDR3: CASSRSGTDNEKLFF. DNA for the CDR3: TGTGCCAGCAGCCGCTCCGGGACAGATAATGAAAAACTGTTTTTT.

The genes are TRBV30 and TRBJ2-3; 8 positions agree with TRBD2. CDR1 is GTSNPN and CDR2 is SVGIG in the germline V gene (reference sequence). The CDR3 is 15 residues long. V lost 5 bases to trimming and J lost 4 bases; unmatched junction nucleotides: 11. CDR3 sequence reads: CAWAGLAIDADTQYF. The CDR3 coding sequence is TGTGCCTGGGCCGGACTAGCAATCGACGCAGATACGCAGTATTTT.

The rearrangement uses TRBV10-3 and TRBJ2-3, with D possibly being TRBD1 (6 bases). This CDR3 is 14 amino acids long. Germline V gene sequence: CDR1 ENHRY, CDR2 SYGVKD. V was cut by 4 bases and J by 4 bases, with 12 bases left in between. The CDR3 is CAISGRGGADTQYF. As DNA, the CDR3 is TGTGCCATCAGTGGGCGAGGGGGTGCAGATACGCAGTATTTT.

This clone was detected only once. The chain has TRBV19 and TRBJ1-6; D remains ambiguous. This CDR3 contains 15 residues. Germline lookup yields CDR1 LNHDA and CDR2 SQIVND (reference sequence). V dropped 3 bases and J dropped 5 bases, with 11 bases sitting between them. The CDR3 region is CASSILPGNNSPLHF. The DNA for the CDR3 is TGTGCCAGTAGTATTCTGCCAGGAAATAATTCACCCCTCCACTTT.

The chain uses TRBV7-3 and TRBJ1-1; D ambiguous. The germline V gene has CDR1 SGHTA and CDR2 FQGTGA. V was clipped by 0 bases and J by 2 bases, with 10 bases between them. This CDR3 has 15 residues. The CDR3 loop reads CASSLTSGLNTEAFF. The CDR3 bases are TGTGCCAGCAGCTTAACGTCTGGCCTTAACACTGAAGCTTTCTTT.

This clone has at least ten counts. This sequence joins TRBV21-1 and TRBJ1-4; the D call TRBD1 from the table was never checked on the DNA. TRBV21-1 is listed as a pseudogene. This CDR3 region has 14 residues. CDR3 in DNA: TGTGCCAGCAGCGGCCGGGACATTAATGAAAAACTGTTTTTT. It yields the protein CASSGRDINEKLFF.

V and J are TRBV14 and TRBJ2-7; 10 nucleotides agree with TRBD2. The V gene end was trimmed by 4 bases and the J gene end by 4 bases; junction bases not matched to a gene: 7. CDR3 length: 15 residues. Germline CDR1 and CDR2: SGHDN and FVKESK. For the CDR3, the DNA is TGTGCCAGCAGCCTCAGCGGGGGGGCCTTATACGAGCAGTACTTC. This sequence encodes CASSLSGGALYEQYF.

In this sample, this clone turned up once. This chain connects TRBV27 to TRBJ1-2, with D perhaps matching TRBD1 (6 bases). The V gene's germline CDR1 is MNHEY and CDR2 SMNVEV (reference sequence). The length of the CDR3 is 15 residues. Trimming stripped 4 bases from V and 5 bases from J, with 17 bases between. The CDR3 is CASSSDRSRSYGYTF. Written as DNA, the CDR3 is TGTGCCAGCAGTTCTGACAGGTCGCGTTCGTATGGCTACACCTTC.

This clone appeared once. The genes are TRBV7-2 and TRBJ1-6; D might be TRBD1 (5 bases). The V end was cut by 5 bases, the J end by 9 bases, with 17 bases between. The CDR3 sequence is 15 residues long. Germline V gene lookup returns CDR1 SGHTA and CDR2 FQGNSA. CDR3 DNA sequence: TGTGCCAGCAGCCCAGCACCGGGGGTCGGTTCACCCCTCCACTTT. Its translation: CASSPAPGVGSPLHF. The full variable domain, rest sourced from reference TRBV7-2 and TRBJ1-6, is GAGVSQSPSNKVTEKGKDVELRCDPISGHTALYWYRQSLGQGLEFLIYFQGNSAPDKSGLPSDRFSAERTGGSVSTLTIQRTQQEDSAVYLCASSPAPGVGSPLHFGNGTRLTVT.

V is TRBV27 and J is TRBJ1-2; D may be TRBD1 (5 bases). The germline gives CDR1 MNHEY, CDR2 SMNVEV (reference sequence). The ends were cut back, 6 bases at V and 4 bases at J, with 12 bases in the middle. The CDR3 is 13 amino acids. CDR3 loop: CASRDDSFYGYTF. CDR3 DNA: TGTGCCAGCAGGGACGACAGTTTCTATGGCTACACCTTC.

J is TRBJ2-1 and V is TRBV24-1; 8 positions agree with TRBD1. CDR1 KGHDR and CDR2 SFDVKD come from the germline V gene. V was clipped by 4 bases and J by 7 bases; unmatched bases: 8. The CDR3 is 15 residues long. The CDR3 region is CATSDHLRGRNEQFF. DNA of the CDR3: TGTGCCACCAGTGACCACCTCAGGGGGCGGAATGAGCAGTTCTTC.

The rearrangement links TRBV7-2 to TRBJ2-3; the D gene is possibly TRBD1 (5 bases). This CDR3 has 15 residues. Per germline, CDR1 SGHTA and CDR2 FQGNSA. V was cut by 2 bases and J by 4 bases, with 13 bases left in between. CDR3 region: CASSLMVQGSDTQYF. The CDR3 DNA follows: TGTGCCAGCAGCTTAATGGTTCAGGGCTCAGATACGCAGTATTTT. The variable domain in full, completed from reference TRBV7-2 and TRBJ2-3, reads GAGVSQSPSNKVTEKGKDVELRCDPISGHTALYWYRQSLGQGLEFLIYFQGNSAPDKSGLPSDRFSAERTGGSVSTLTIQRTQQEDSAVYLCASSLMVQGSDTQYFGPGTRLTVL.

This chain connects TRBV19 to TRBJ2-7; 7 bases align to TRBD2. V lost 4 bases and J lost 0; bases outside the gene matches: 3. This CDR3 comprises 14 residues. Germline values: CDR1 LNHDA, CDR2 SQIVND (reference sequence). CDR3 residues: CASSRGGSSYEQYF. CDR3 bases: TGTGCCAGTAGTAGGGGAGGGAGCTCCTACGAGCAGTACTTC.

This sequence joins TRBV6-2 or TRBV6-3 and TRBJ2-1; 7 bases align to TRBD2. The CDR3 is 19 residues long. V gave up 0 bases and J gave up 8 bases; unmatched junction bases: 19. Germline CDR1 reads MNHEY; CDR2 reads SVGEGT. For the CDR3, the DNA is TGTGCCAGCAGTTACTCCCCCAGCGGGACCCCTTTTTCAAGCGATGAGCAGTTCTTC. It encodes CASSYSPSGTPFSSDEQFF.